A selection of T cell receptor beta chains follows, all from one sample in a study of T cell responses to AZD1222 COVID-19 vaccine. Repertoires were generated with immunoSEQ multiplex PCR, while TCRdb's copy carries only in-frame clones and drops some. The sample records 100,000 to 150,000 clones, about 92% being singletons. The source was peripheral blood, collected on day 0 of AZD1222 vaccination. Receptors were obtained from an adult in good health. The CDR3 runs from the conserved cysteine through the conserved F or W. Fields, in order: V gene, J gene, CDR3 length, D gene, clone size, CDR3 DNA, CDR3 protein. The D gene is left open where the match is weak. The size entry is marked missing in some rows and otherwise reads once, few, many or a size class.

TRBV29-1	TRBJ2-7	14	TRBD2	-	TGCAGCGTTGTGGGTGCGGGAGGAGCATACGAGCAGTACTTC	CSVVGAGGAYEQYF
TRBV7-8	TRBJ2-7	13	TRBD1	many	TGTGCCAGCAGCTGGGGACAGTCCTACGAGCAGTACTTC	CASSWGQSYEQYF
TRBV7-2	TRBJ1-5	16	-	-	TGTGCCAGCAGCTTAGTATTTGGGCCGACCAATCAGCCCCAGCATTTT	CASSLVFGPTNQPQHF
TRBV6-5	TRBJ2-7	15	TRBD1	-	TGTGCCAGCAGTTACTCTACAGGGGACCCCTACGAGCAGTACTTC	CASSYSTGDPYEQYF
TRBV27	TRBJ1-5	15	-	-	TGTGCCAGCAGTTTATCCAACCAGGGCAATCAGCCCCAGCATTTT	CASSLSNQGNQPQHF
TRBV13	TRBJ2-6	14	-	-	TGTGCCAGCAGCTTAAGGTCTGGGGCCAACGTCCTGACTTTC	CASSLRSGANVLTF
TRBV6-4	TRBJ1-2	13	-	once	TGTGCCAGCAGTGCGGGGGCCGGGGCTGGCTACACCTTC	CASSAGAGAGYTF
TRBV5-5	TRBJ2-6	17	-	once	TGTGCCAGCAGAACCCAGGGATTGGGGCAGGGGGCCAACGTCCTGACTTTC	CASRTQGLGQGANVLTF
TRBV9	TRBJ2-5	15	-	-	TGTGCCAGCAGCGTACGGCCAGGGGCAGGGGAGACCCAGTACTTC	CASSVRPGAGETQYF
TRBV10-2	TRBJ2-1	12	-	-	TGCGCCAGCAGTGAGTCACCAGCTGAGCGGTTCTTC	CASSESPAERFF
TRBV29-1	TRBJ1-2	13	-	-	TGCAGCGTTGAAGATAGGCCGGTTGAGGGCTACACCTTC	CSVEDRPVEGYTF
TRBV21-1	TRBJ2-6	17	-	-	TGTGCCAGCAGCTCTTTGAACAGGTTCTCTGGGGCCAACGTCCTGACTTTC	CASSSLNRFSGANVLTF
TRBV27	TRBJ1-2	14	TRBD1	-	TGTGCCAGCAGTCAACGGACAGGCGTTACAGGCTACACCTTC	CASSQRTGVTGYTF
TRBV19	TRBJ1-1	14	-	-	TGTGCCAGTGAGGGCAGGGCAATGAACACTGAAGCTTTCTTT	CASEGRAMNTEAFF
TRBV6-2/TRBV6-3	TRBJ2-7	13	-	-	TGTGCCAGCAGTTACGACAGCTCCTACGAGCAGTACTTC	CASSYDSSYEQYF
TRBV25-1	TRBJ2-4	15	-	-	TGTGCCAGCAGAAACAGGGAAAGTGGCAAAAACATTCAGTACTTC	CASRNRESGKNIQYF
TRBV7-2	TRBJ2-7	16	-	once	TGTGCCAGCAGCTTTGGGGCCCCTCGAACCTTTTACGAGCAGTACTTC	CASSFGAPRTFYEQYF
TRBV7-9	TRBJ2-1	16	TRBD1	-	TGTGCCAGCAGCCCGCAGACAGGGGGAGGCTACAATGAGCAGTTCTTC	CASSPQTGGGYNEQFF
TRBV13	TRBJ2-1	15	TRBD2	few	TGTGCCAGCAGCCGGGGACTAGCGGGTTACAATGAGCAGTTCTTC	CASSRGLAGYNEQFF
TRBV7-2	TRBJ2-1	17	TRBD2	-	TGTGCCAGCAGCTTAGCTCTCAGCGGGAGTTCCTACAATGAGCAGTTCTTC	CASSLALSGSSYNEQFF
TRBV6-2/TRBV6-3	TRBJ1-3	17	-	-	TGTGCCAGCAGTTCTCTTAGACTGAGGAGCTCTGGAAACACCATATATTTT	CASSSLRLRSSGNTIYF
TRBV4-3	TRBJ1-4	15	-	-	TGCGCCAGCAGCCCTAACACGGCAACTAATGAAAAACTGTTTTTT	CASSPNTATNEKLFF
TRBV2	TRBJ1-2	14	-	-	TGTGCCAGCAACCAGGTCCGGGCCGATTATGGCTACACCTTC	CASNQVRADYGYTF